The clone carrying this TCR beta chain is medium-sized (0.01 to 0.1%). Its antigen is currently unknown. These data are taken from a study of spatial heterogeneity in lung cancer. Looking at the study overall: Mean representation of each unique TCR and UMI combination in the raw reads exceeded 8.5 occurrences. Points from the study as a whole: Tumors with more nonsynonymous mutations had more expanded intratumoral alpha and beta TCRs. Counts of ubiquitous and regional expanded TCRs tracked ubiquitous and regional nonsynonymous mutations, respectively.

The length of the CDR3 is 16 residues. V shed 5 bases and J shed 7 bases, with 21 bases lying between them. TCRdb passed the 5' RACE reads through MiXCR, listing each CDR3 protein once. The sample lists thousands of distinct CDR3 sequences, approximately 1.5% seen once, with about 11% in the top ten. The time point denotes: sample taken at primary tumor resection. The donors were 72 patients with non-small cell lung cancer that was early-stage and untreated. From tumor, nontumor lung or frozen PBMC, whole RNA was taken unsorted for sequencing. Sequencing was performed on lung tumor tissue, taken at surgery. V usage is TRBV12-3 or TRBV12-4 and J usage is TRBJ2-1, with D perhaps being TRBD1 or TRBD2 (7 bases each). The receptor was isolated from a male donor with early-stage non-small cell lung cancer. The CDR3 DNA sequence: TGTGCCAGCAGTCCCGTTGTCGGCAGGGGGGGAAATGAGCAGTTCTTC. This gives the protein CASSPVVGRGGNEQFF.